A selection of T cell receptor beta chains follows, all from one sample in a study of vaccination and CD4 T cells after COVID-19. TCRdb reprocessed the PCR reads with MiXCR, giving one entry per CDR3 protein. The sample contains some 25,000 distinct CDR3 sequences, 55% to 80% of which appear only once. No antigen has been identified for these receptors. The sequencing used CD4+ T cells from blood, cultured in vitro, collected after SARS-CoV-2 vaccination. The source is a human donor who received a COVID-19 vaccine. Each CDR3 is given without its conserved first and last residue. A D gene is named only where the DNA matches it firmly. Some rows mark clone size as missing; the rest say once, few, many or name a class of expanded clone.

d_call | clone_size | j_call | v_call | cdr3_aa
- | - | TRBJ1-5 | TRBV12-3/TRBV12-4 | ASSLVRGQPQH
- | - | TRBJ1-6 | TRBV10-1 | ATLGGPINSPLH
TRBD1 | few | TRBJ1-2 | TRBV19 | ASMPGTAGRSGGYT
- | - | TRBJ2-3 | TRBV24-1 | ATNAGRTDTQY
TRBD1 | - | TRBJ1-5 | TRBV6-1 | ASSPILTGVPKPQH
- | - | TRBJ2-1 | TRBV30 | AWSVTNEQF
TRBD1 | - | TRBJ1-4 | TRBV20-1 | SGQGNEKLF
- | - | TRBJ1-1 | TRBV2 | ASSRQSTEAF
TRBD2 | once | TRBJ2-5 | TRBV12-3/TRBV12-4 | ASSSSGGAETQY
TRBD2 | few | TRBJ2-3 | TRBV7-2 | ASSLALRGASQY
TRBD2 | - | TRBJ2-7 | TRBV25-1 | ASSEPGLYEQY
- | - | TRBJ1-3 | TRBV7-2 | ASSLSGISGNTIY
TRBD1 | - | TRBJ1-6 | TRBV27 | ASSRDREDTLH
- | - | TRBJ2-5 | TRBV10-1 | ASPQVQETQY
- | - | TRBJ1-2 | TRBV7-2 | ASSLDSYGYT
TRBD2 | - | TRBJ2-4 | TRBV10-1 | AGSLAGGLAKNIQY
- | - | TRBJ1-2 | TRBV30 | AWSVAGRYGYT
TRBD2 | - | TRBJ2-3 | TRBV29-1 | SVQTSGGAVDTQY
- | few | TRBJ2-7 | TRBV21-1 | ASSKGGPQGDAEQY
- | - | TRBJ2-2 | TRBV7-3 | ASSLRPRVPNTGELF
TRBD1 | - | TRBJ1-3 | TRBV29-1 | SATKQGIGNTIY
TRBD1 | - | TRBJ2-7 | TRBV28 | ASSTTGTGFSPGEQY
- | few | TRBJ1-4 | TRBV2 | ASSDEGGEKLF
- | - | TRBJ2-7 | TRBV6-5 | ASSYFMGYEQY
TRBD1 | - | TRBJ2-4 | TRBV20-1 | SAKGQGAAKNIQY
- | - | TRBJ1-2 | TRBV12-3/TRBV12-4 | ASRSSDSPRYGYT
- | - | TRBJ1-5 | TRBV18 | ASSPVQINQPQH
TRBD1 | - | TRBJ1-4 | TRBV5-4 | ASSIGQGATNEKLF
TRBD1 | - | TRBJ2-1 | TRBV5-1 | ASRDRLTGNEQF
- | - | TRBJ1-2 | TRBV19 | ASSIGGDRHVQGYT
- | - | TRBJ1-5 | TRBV20-1 | SASHPGGSNQPQH
- | - | TRBJ2-7 | TRBV21-1 | ASSKRRDIHYYEQY
- | - | TRBJ1-5 | TRBV10-1 | ASSEIVGQPQH
TRBD1 | - | TRBJ1-2 | TRBV20-1 | SARTTQQGAFYGYT
- | - | TRBJ2-2 | TRBV12-3/TRBV12-4 | ASSLLRSGELF
TRBD1 | - | TRBJ1-2 | TRBV19 | ASSIGRGRGYT
- | - | TRBJ2-2 | TRBV20-1 | SAREEGAGTGELF
TRBD2 | - | TRBJ2-1 | TRBV7-2 | ASSRWTSPSSYNEQF
- | - | TRBJ1-2 | TRBV27 | ASSLTPFQGYT
- | - | TRBJ1-3 | TRBV12-3/TRBV12-4 | ASSPVLDSGNTIY
- | few | TRBJ2-5 | TRBV25-1 | ASSLGGAQETQY
TRBD1 | - | TRBJ1-1 | TRBV19 | ASTLITGGYTEAF
- | - | TRBJ2-5 | TRBV6-1 | ASSEALSPLGETQY
- | - | TRBJ2-1 | TRBV10-1 | ATPHGSGFSYNEQF
TRBD2 | - | TRBJ2-7 | TRBV5-1 | ASSRDGTSDTYEQY
TRBD2 | - | TRBJ2-3 | TRBV7-2 | ASSFLAGSTDTQY
- | few | TRBJ2-7 | TRBV7-8 | ASSVTTGLVSYEQY
TRBD1 | - | TRBJ1-1 | TRBV28 | ASRPTGGASPGAF
TRBD2 | - | TRBJ2-7 | TRBV20-1 | SATSRGSGAYEQY
- | - | TRBJ2-7 | TRBV15 | ATSRESPSLGYEQY
TRBD2 | - | TRBJ2-1 | TRBV7-9 | ASIPLGERGDNNEQF